These 15 T cell receptor beta chains were all obtained from the same sample, sequenced in a study of blood T cell repertoires in COVID-19. Here immunoSEQ multiplex PCR was the method, and the copy in TCRdb shows in-frame clones only, minus some. The sample yields 200,000 to 250,000 clones, roughly 88% seen once. The sequencing input was peripheral blood. These receptors were taken from a young man who had recovered from COVID-19.

V is TRBV27 and J is TRBJ1-5, with 7 bases matching TRBD1. V lost 0 bases to trimming and J lost 7 bases; unmatched junction nucleotides: 9. CDR3 length equals 16 residues. Germline CDR1 MNHEY, CDR2 SMNVEV (reference sequence). CDR3 coding DNA: TGTGCCAGCAGTTTATCGAGACAGGGCTTGGGGCAGCCCCAGCATTTT. Protein sequence: CASSLSRQGLGQPQHF.

This chain uses TRBV19 with TRBJ1-5, with D perhaps matching TRBD1 (5 bases). V shed 6 bases and J shed 3 bases, with 15 bases lying between them. The CDR3 has 15 residues. CDR1 LNHDA and CDR2 SQIVND come from the germline V gene (reference sequence). The DNA for the CDR3 is TGTGCCAGTAGGTTGTGGGGCGCTGACAATCAGCCCCAGCATTTT. It codes for CASRLWGADNQPQHF.

The J gene is TRBJ2-7, the V gene TRBV4-1; TRBD1 matches at 9 bases. CDR1 and CDR2 (germline): MGHRA, YSYEKL. The CDR3 covers 15 residues. The J segment lost 2 bases and the V segment lost 1 base, leaving 3 bases of the junction unmatched. CDR3 in DNA: TGCGCCAGCAGCCAAGTCACAGGGGGCCCCTACGAGCAGTACTTC. Protein: CASSQVTGGPYEQYF.

The J gene is TRBJ1-2, the V gene TRBV18; TRBD1 is a possible D gene (6 bases). V dropped 1 base and J dropped 0 bases, with 12 bases sitting between them. This CDR3 has 16 amino acids. Germline V lookup: CDR1 KGHSH, CDR2 LQKENI. Here the CDR3 DNA reads TGTGCCAGCTCACCACGGCAGGGGACCACTAACTATGGCTACACCTTC. Residues: CASSPRQGTTNYGYTF.

The V gene is TRBV7-9, the J gene TRBJ1-2, with D uncertain. This CDR3 comprises 12 residues. The V end lost 1 base, the J end lost 4 bases, and 4 bases lay between the germline ends. The germline V gene has CDR1 SEHNR and CDR2 FQNEAQ (reference sequence). The CDR3 nucleotides read TGTGCCAGCAGCTTAGACACCTATGGCTACACCTTC. It translates to CASSLDTYGYTF.

A single count supports this clone. The CDR3 loop is CASSGARFREKLFF. Written as DNA, the CDR3 is TGTGCCAGCAGTGGGGCTCGGTTTCGGGAAAAACTGTTTTTT. This chain links TRBV7-6 with TRBJ1-4, with D maybe TRBD1 (5 bases). V was pared by 6 bases and J by 8 bases, with 16 bases between. This CDR3 region has 14 residues. CDR1 and CDR2 (germline): SGHVS, FNYEAQ. The whole variable domain, filled in from reference TRBV7-6 and TRBJ1-4, reads GAGVSQSPRYKVTKRGQDVALRCDPISGHVSLYWYRQALGQGPEFLTYFNYEAQQDKSGLPNDRFSAERPEGSISTLTIQRTEQRDSAMYRCASSGARFREKLFFGSGTQLSVL.

The rearrangement joins TRBV6-5 to TRBJ1-5, with TRBD1 matching over 9 bases. Per the germline V gene, CDR1 is MNHEY and CDR2 is SVGAGI. CDR3 length equals 13 residues. With 6 bases clipped from V and 7 bases from J, the junction kept 4 bases outside the gene matches. The DNA for the CDR3 is TGTGCCAGCAGCACAGGGGGCGGGCAGCCCCAGCATTTT. It yields the protein CASSTGGGQPQHF.

The chain is built from TRBV7-9 and TRBJ1-2; maybe TRBD1 (5 bases). The V gene lost 1 base and the J gene lost 0 bases, with 9 bases spanning the gap. This CDR3 region has 15 residues. From germline, CDR1 is SEHNR and CDR2 FQNEAQ (reference sequence). CDR3 in amino acids: CASSLEQETNYGYTF. CDR3 sequence (DNA): TGTGCCAGCAGCTTAGAACAGGAAACTAACTATGGCTACACCTTC.

The V call is TRBV24-1, the J call TRBJ2-7; 9 nucleotides match TRBD1. The junction had 12 bases not matched to a gene; V was cut back by 9 bases and J by 4 bases. Germline CDR1 KGHDR, CDR2 SFDVKD. The CDR3 has 15 amino acids. This CDR3 is CATAPATGGRYEQYF. CDR3 nucleotide sequence: TGTGCCACCGCTCCCGCGACAGGGGGGAGGTACGAGCAGTACTTC.

The chain links TRBV15 to TRBJ2-3; D not certain. The V end was cut by 0 bases, the J end by 5 bases, with 9 bases between. CDR3 length: 14 residues. Germline lookup yields CDR1 LNHNV and CDR2 YYDKDF (reference sequence). Written as DNA, the CDR3 is TGTGCCACCAGCAGAGACCCACGCGGAGATACGCAGTATTTT. Translation gives CATSRDPRGDTQYF. Drawing the rest from reference TRBV15 and TRBJ2-3, the complete variable domain is DAMVIQNPRYQVTQFGKPVTLSCSQTLNHNVMYWYQQKSSQAPKLLFHYYDKDFNNEADTPDNFQSRRPNTSFCFLDIRSPGLGDTAMYLCATSRDPRGDTQYFGPGTRLTVL.

The chain is built from TRBV15 and TRBJ1-2; D gene unclear. The CDR3 spans 15 residues. Germline loops: CDR1 LNHNV, CDR2 YYDKDF (reference sequence). V was trimmed by 0 bases and J by 6 bases, leaving 14 bases between them. The CDR3 loop reads CATSRDSRAGDGYTF. In nucleotides, the CDR3 is TGTGCCACCAGCAGAGATAGTAGGGCCGGGGATGGCTACACCTTC. Full variable domain (missing parts from reference TRBV15 and TRBJ1-2): DAMVIQNPRYQVTQFGKPVTLSCSQTLNHNVMYWYQQKSSQAPKLLFHYYDKDFNNEADTPDNFQSRRPNTSFCFLDIRSPGLGDTAMYLCATSRDSRAGDGYTFGSGTRLTVV.

The V call is TRBV4-1, the J call TRBJ1-2; possibly TRBD1 for D (5 bases). In germline, CDR1 is MGHRA, CDR2 YSYEKL. The ends were cut back, 1 base at V and 5 bases at J, with 14 bases in the middle. There are 15 residues in the CDR3. CDR3 amino acids: CASSQGATEAYGYTF. For the CDR3, the DNA is TGCGCCAGCAGCCAAGGGGCGACAGAAGCTTATGGCTACACCTTC.

The chain combines TRBV4-3 with TRBJ2-1; maybe TRBD2 (7 bases). Germline CDR1 reads LGHNA; CDR2 reads YSLEER. The V gene lost 3 bases and the J gene lost 6 bases, with 18 bases spanning the gap. The CDR3 is made up of 16 amino acids. CDR3 protein: CASSQLRGGGGNEQFF. The CDR3 coding sequence is TGCGCCAGCAGCCAGCTCCGCGGGGGAGGGGGCAATGAGCAGTTCTTC.

The gene calls are TRBV3-1 (or the pseudogene TRBV3-2) and TRBJ1-1, with 7 bases fitting TRBD1. Trimming at V came to 5 bases and at J to 4 bases, leaving 7 bases not matched to a gene. CDR1 is LGHDT and CDR2 is YNNKEL in the germline V gene (reference sequence). The CDR3 contains 14 residues. For the CDR3, the DNA is TGTGCCAGCAGCACACAGGGGTTGGCCACTGAAGCTTTCTTT. This translates into CASSTQGLATEAFF.

V and J are TRBV19 and TRBJ2-1; 9 bases align to TRBD2. The CDR3 has 15 amino acids. Germline CDR1 is LNHDA and CDR2 is SQIVND (reference sequence). The junction had 4 bases not matched to a gene; V was cut back by 1 base and J by 6 bases. CDR3 amino acids: CASSIVAGGFNEQFF. The CDR3 nucleotides are TGTGCCAGTAGTATAGTGGCGGGGGGGTTCAATGAGCAGTTCTTC.